The 13 T cell receptor beta chains listed next were all sequenced from one sample in a study of T cells in Graves' hyperthyroidism and ophthalmopathy. Using RNA transcripts as the source, TCR beta CDR3 regions were amplified. HTBI primers were the set used in a first-round RT-PCR of the TCR CDR3. TCRdb re-analysed the multiplex PCR reads in MiXCR, keeping a single row per CDR3 protein. The sample holds 660,000 or so distinct CDR3 sequences, more than 20% seen once. What was sequenced was blood. Receptors originate from a man aged 30 to 39 with Graves' ophthalmopathy.

This clonotype occurred many times. The gene calls are TRBV12-3 or TRBV12-4 and TRBJ2-7, with 8 nucleotides matching TRBD1. The junction had 2 bases not matched to a gene; V was cut back by 4 bases and J by 6 bases. The CDR3 has 12 residues. The CDR3 nucleotides are TGTGCCAGCAGTTCGGGGACAGGCGAGCAGTACTTC. It encodes CASSSGTGEQYF.

This clonotype has a handful of counts. This chain uses TRBV6-1 with TRBJ2-3, with a tentative D call TRBD1 (5 bases). The CDR3 sequence is 15 residues long. Germline CDR1 MNHNS, CDR2 SASEGT. Trimming took 3 bases from V and 3 from J, leaving 13 bases between them. The CDR3 bases are TGTGCCAGCAGTGACCCAGGGTATAGTACAGATACGCAGTATTTT. Amino acids: CASSDPGYSTDTQYF.

A few counts support this clonotype. The chain joins TRBV6-5 to TRBJ2-1; no clear D gene. The CDR3 has 19 amino acids. V gave up 2 bases and J gave up 7 bases, with 27 bases separating them. Germline CDR1 MNHEY, CDR2 SVGAGI. CDR3 DNA sequence: TGTGCCAGCAGTTACGGGCGAATTGTTCGACCCAACGGGCCAAATGAGCAGTTCTTC. This sequence encodes CASSYGRIVRPNGPNEQFF.

This clonotype appeared many times. This sequence joins TRBV6-1 and TRBJ2-1; 14 positions match TRBD2. This CDR3 spans 16 amino acids. After removal of 6 bases from V and 11 bases from J, the junction contained 12 bases not matched to a gene. Germline values: CDR1 MNHNS, CDR2 SASEGT. CDR3 nucleotides: TGTGCCAGCAGCAATAGACTAGCGGGAGGGGTAAGAAAGCAGTTCTTC. Translation: CASSNRLAGGVRKQFF.

The table lists this clonotype with many counts. The chain recombines TRBV28 with TRBJ2-1; 9 nucleotides match TRBD2. V was clipped by 4 bases and J by 5 bases; unmatched bases: 6. The germline V gene has CDR1 MDHEN and CDR2 SYDVKM. The CDR3 consists of 15 residues. The CDR3 nucleotides are TGTGCCAGCAGTTCCGGGACTAGCAAGGACAATGAGCAGTTCTTC. Protein sequence: CASSSGTSKDNEQFF.

CDR3 amino acids: CASHYESSGELFF. The CDR3 DNA reads TGCGCCAGTCACTACGAGAGCTCCGGGGAGCTGTTTTTT. This sequence joins TRBV5-1 and TRBJ2-2; D remains unclear. Germline CDR1 is SGHRS and CDR2 is YFSETQ. The ends were cut back, 8 bases at V and 6 bases at J, with 14 bases in the middle. This CDR3 is 13 amino acids long. Full variable domain (remainder filled in from reference TRBV5-1 and TRBJ2-2): KAGVTQTPRYLIKTRGQQVTLSCSPISGHRSVSWYQQTPGQGLQFLFEYFSETQRNKGNFPGRFSGRQFSNSRSEMNVSTLELGDSALYLCASHYESSGELFFGEGSRLTVL.

This clonotype occurred many times. The chain combines TRBV25-1 with TRBJ2-7, with TRBD2 as a possible D gene (5 bases). The CDR3 spans 15 residues. The V end was cut by 1 base, the J end by 6 bases, with 16 bases between. From germline, CDR1 is MGHDK and CDR2 SYGVNS. Here the CDR3 DNA reads TGTGCCAGCAGTGAATGGGATAGGAGCGGATCCGAGCAGTACTTC. The encoded protein is CASSEWDRSGSEQYF.

Note on this clonotype: Lacking the conserved final phenylalanine or tryptophan, this CDR3 likely reflects a read error. This chain connects TRBV12-3 or TRBV12-4 to TRBJ1-2; 8 bases fit TRBD1. Trimming cost V 10 bases and J 7 bases; bases outside gene matches: 5. This CDR3 is 11 amino acids long. DNA for the CDR3: TGTGCCACCCGACAGGGGTTTGGCTACACCCTC. This translates into CATRQGFGYTL.

V is TRBV3-1 and J is TRBJ1-1, with 7 bases lining up with TRBD1. Trimming removed 4 bases from V and 4 bases from J; junction bases left unmatched: 6. The CDR3 consists of 14 residues. Germline V CDR1 and CDR2: LGHDT, YNNKEL (reference sequence). This chain's CDR3 is CASSRGQVFTEAFF. CDR3 nucleotides: TGTGCCAGCAGCCGTGGACAGGTCTTCACTGAAGCTTTCTTT.

A remark on this clonotype: A read error is likely, as this CDR3 ends without the conserved phenylalanine or tryptophan. The chain has TRBV29-1 and TRBJ2-5; D remains unclear. The CDR3 extends over 14 amino acids. Trimming left V 0 bases short and J 2 bases short, with 10 bases between. Germline V gene data show CDR1 as SQVTM and CDR2 as ANQGSEA. This chain's CDR3 is CSVEDWRTQETQYL. For the CDR3, the DNA is TGCAGCGTTGAAGACTGGAGAACACAAGAGACCCAGTACCTC.

Only a few counts were recorded for this clonotype. This chain joins TRBV25-1 and TRBJ1-1; no firm D call. Germline CDR1 MGHDK, CDR2 SYGVNS. This CDR3 has 16 amino acids. V lost 2 bases and J lost 3, with 16 bases in between. The DNA of the CDR3 is TGTGCCAGCAGTGAAAGGCGGACCGGCGTTTACACTGAAGCTTTCTTT. It yields the protein CASSERRTGVYTEAFF.

Only a few counts were recorded for this clonotype. The V call is TRBV12-3 or TRBV12-4, the J call TRBJ2-6; D not certain. The CDR3 has 12 amino acids. With 7 bases removed from V and 4 bases from J, the gap between germline ends came to 5 bases. CDR3 loop: CASTMGANVLTF. CDR3 in DNA: TGTGCCAGCACCATGGGGGCCAACGTCCTGACTTTC.

This clonotype has a handful of counts. The rearrangement joins TRBV20-1 to TRBJ1-5; 7 bases map to TRBD1. CDR1 and CDR2 from the germline V gene are DFQATT and SNEGSKA (reference sequence). CDR3 length: 13 amino acids. J was trimmed by 3 bases and V by 6 bases; bases with no gene match: 5. The CDR3 coding sequence is TGCAGTGCCCAGGACAGGTCCAATCAGCCCCAGCATTTT. Translation gives CSAQDRSNQPQHF.